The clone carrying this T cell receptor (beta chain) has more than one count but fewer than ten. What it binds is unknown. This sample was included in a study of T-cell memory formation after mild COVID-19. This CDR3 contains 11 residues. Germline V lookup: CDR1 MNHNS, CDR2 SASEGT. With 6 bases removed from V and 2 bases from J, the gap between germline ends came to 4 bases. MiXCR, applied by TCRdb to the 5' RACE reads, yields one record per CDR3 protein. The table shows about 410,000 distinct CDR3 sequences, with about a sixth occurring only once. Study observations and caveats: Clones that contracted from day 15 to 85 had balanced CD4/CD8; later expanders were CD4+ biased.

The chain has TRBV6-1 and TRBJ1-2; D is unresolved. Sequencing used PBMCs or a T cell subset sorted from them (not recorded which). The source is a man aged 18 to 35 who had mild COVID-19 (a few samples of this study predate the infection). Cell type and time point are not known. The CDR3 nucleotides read TGTGCCAGCAGACAGAACTATGGCTACACCTTC. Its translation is CASRQNYGYTF.